This T cell receptor (beta chain) was recovered during a study of a mutant IDH1 vaccine in newly diagnosed glioma. Study summary: Patients received vaccination from 4-6 weeks after radiotherapy alone, or with temozolomide cycles. The treated population exhibited a male proportion of about 60%, a female proportion of about 38%, and a mean age of around 40 years.

Sequenced by immunoSEQ multiplex PCR; TCRdb stores in-frame clones only, minus some. The sample lists 29,000 or so clones, around 80% occurring once. CDR3 length: 15 amino acids. Trimming shortened V by 5 bases and J by 4 bases, and 15 bases separated the two germline ends. Germline V gene lookup returns CDR1 SGHTS and CDR2 YDEGEE. Time point indicated: week 23, last vaccination. With topical imiquimod, each dose of the vaccine consisted of 300 ug of mutant IDH1 20-mer peptide. In the case of this clone: Its antigen is as yet unknown.

The chain has TRBV5-8 and TRBJ2-2; D could derive from TRBD1 or TRBD2 (5 bases each). Source: PBMCs, taken from a glioma patient whose treatment included an IDH1 peptide vaccine. This receptor was identified in a young woman with glioma. CDR3 sequence: CASSRDSGLTGELFF. The DNA of the CDR3 is TGTGCCAGCAGTCGTGACAGTGGACTCACCGGGGAGCTGTTTTTT.